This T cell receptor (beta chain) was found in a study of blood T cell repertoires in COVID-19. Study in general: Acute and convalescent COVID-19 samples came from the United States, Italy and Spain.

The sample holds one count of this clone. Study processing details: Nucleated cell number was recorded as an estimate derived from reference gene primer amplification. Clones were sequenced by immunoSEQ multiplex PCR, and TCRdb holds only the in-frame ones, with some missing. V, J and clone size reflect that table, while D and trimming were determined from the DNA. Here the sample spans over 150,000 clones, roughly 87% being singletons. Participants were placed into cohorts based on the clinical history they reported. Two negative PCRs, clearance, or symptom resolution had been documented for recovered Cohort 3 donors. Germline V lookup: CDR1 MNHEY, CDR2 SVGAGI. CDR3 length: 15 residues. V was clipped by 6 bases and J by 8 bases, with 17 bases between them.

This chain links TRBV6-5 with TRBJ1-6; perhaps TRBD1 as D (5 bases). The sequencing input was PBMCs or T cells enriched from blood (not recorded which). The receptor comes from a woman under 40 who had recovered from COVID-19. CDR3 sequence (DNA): TGTGCCAGCAGCGGAACAGGTACTTCGGATTCACCCCTCCACTTT. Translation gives CASSGTGTSDSPLHF.